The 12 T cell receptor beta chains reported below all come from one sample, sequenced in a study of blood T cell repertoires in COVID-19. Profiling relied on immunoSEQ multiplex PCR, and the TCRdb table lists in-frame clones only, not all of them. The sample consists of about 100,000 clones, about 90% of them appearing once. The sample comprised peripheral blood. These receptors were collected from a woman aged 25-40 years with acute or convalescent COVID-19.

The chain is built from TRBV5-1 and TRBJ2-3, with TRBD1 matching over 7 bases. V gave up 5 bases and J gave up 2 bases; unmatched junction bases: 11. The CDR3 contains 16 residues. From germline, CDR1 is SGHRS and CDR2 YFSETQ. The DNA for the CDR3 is TGCGCCAGCAGTCGGGACAGCGCGACTACCACAGATACGCAGTATTTT. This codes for CASSRDSATTTDTQYF.

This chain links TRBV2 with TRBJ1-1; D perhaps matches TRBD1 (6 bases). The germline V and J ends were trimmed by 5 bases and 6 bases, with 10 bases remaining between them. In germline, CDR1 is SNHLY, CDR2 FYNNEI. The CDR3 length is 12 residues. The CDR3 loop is CASSTGFAEAFF. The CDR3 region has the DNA TGTGCCAGCAGTACAGGGTTTGCTGAAGCTTTCTTT.

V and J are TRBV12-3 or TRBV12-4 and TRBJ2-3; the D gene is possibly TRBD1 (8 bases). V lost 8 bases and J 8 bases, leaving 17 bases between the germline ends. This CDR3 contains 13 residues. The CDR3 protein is CASRGTGGGTQYF. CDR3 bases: TGTGCCAGCCGGGGCACAGGGGGGGGTACGCAGTATTTT.

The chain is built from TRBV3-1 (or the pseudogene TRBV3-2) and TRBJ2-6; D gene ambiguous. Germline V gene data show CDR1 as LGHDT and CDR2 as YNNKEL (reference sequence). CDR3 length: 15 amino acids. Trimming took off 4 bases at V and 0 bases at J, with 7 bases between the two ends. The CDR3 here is CASSPYNSGANVLTF. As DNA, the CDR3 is TGTGCCAGCAGCCCGTACAACTCTGGGGCCAACGTCCTGACTTTC.

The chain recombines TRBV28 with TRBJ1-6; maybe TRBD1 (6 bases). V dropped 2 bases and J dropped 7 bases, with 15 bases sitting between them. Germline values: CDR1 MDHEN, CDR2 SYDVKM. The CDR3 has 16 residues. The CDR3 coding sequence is TGTGCCAGCAGTTTAGGAATTCAGGGGACCAATTCACCCCTCCACTTT. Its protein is CASSLGIQGTNSPLHF.

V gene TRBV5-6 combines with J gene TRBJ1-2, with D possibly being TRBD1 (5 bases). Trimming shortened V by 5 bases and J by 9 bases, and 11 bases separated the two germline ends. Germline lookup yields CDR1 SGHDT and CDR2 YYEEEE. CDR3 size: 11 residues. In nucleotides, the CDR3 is TGTGCCAGCAGTTTCGGACACCGCTACACCTTC. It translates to CASSFGHRYTF. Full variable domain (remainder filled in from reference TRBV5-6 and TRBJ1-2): DAGVTQSPTHLIKTRGQQVTLRCSPKSGHDTVSWYQQALGQGPQFIFQYYEEEERQRGNFPDRFSGHQFPNYSSELNVNALLLGDSALYLCASSFGHRYTFGSGTRLTVV.

The CDR3 spells CASTMHRGGNYGYTF. In DNA form, the CDR3 reads TGTGCCAGCACCATGCACAGGGGCGGAAACTATGGCTACACCTTC. V usage is TRBV27 and J usage is TRBJ1-2; TRBD1 matches 7 bases. Losses at the gene ends were 7 bases for V and 2 bases for J; bases not matched to a gene: 10. The CDR3 runs 15 residues. CDR1 and CDR2 from the germline V gene are MNHEY and SMNVEV (reference sequence).

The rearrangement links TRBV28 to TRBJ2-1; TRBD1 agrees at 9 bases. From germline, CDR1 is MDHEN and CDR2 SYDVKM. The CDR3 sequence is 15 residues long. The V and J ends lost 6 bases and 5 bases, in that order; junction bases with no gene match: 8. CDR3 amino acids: CASSRTGTGHNEQFF. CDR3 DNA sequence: TGTGCCAGCAGCCGTACCGGGACAGGGCACAATGAGCAGTTCTTC.

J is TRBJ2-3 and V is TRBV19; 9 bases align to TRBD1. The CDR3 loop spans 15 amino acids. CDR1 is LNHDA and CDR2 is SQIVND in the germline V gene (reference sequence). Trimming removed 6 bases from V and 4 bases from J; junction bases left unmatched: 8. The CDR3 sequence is CASRATGGGSDTQYF. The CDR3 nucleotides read TGTGCCAGTAGAGCCACAGGGGGCGGATCAGATACGCAGTATTTT.

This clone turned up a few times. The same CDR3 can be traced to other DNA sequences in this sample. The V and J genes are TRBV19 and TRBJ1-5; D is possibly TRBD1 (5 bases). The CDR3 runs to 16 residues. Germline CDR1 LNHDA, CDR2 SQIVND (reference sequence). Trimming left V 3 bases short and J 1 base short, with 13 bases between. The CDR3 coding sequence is TGTGCCAGTAGTATTCGGCGGGGGGGGAGCAATCAGCCCCAGCATTTT. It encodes CASSIRRGGSNQPQHF. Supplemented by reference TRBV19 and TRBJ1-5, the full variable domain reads DGGITQSPKYLFRKEGQNVTLSCEQNLNHDAMYWYRQDPGQGLRLIYYSQIVNDFQKGDIAEGYSVSREKKESFPLTVTSAQKNPTAFYLCASSIRRGGSNQPQHFGDGTRLSIL.

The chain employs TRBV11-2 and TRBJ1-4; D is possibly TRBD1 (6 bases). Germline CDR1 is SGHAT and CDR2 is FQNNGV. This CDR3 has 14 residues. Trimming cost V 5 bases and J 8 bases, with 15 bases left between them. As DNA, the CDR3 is TGTGCCAGCAGCACCCACAGGGAGGGGGAAAAACTGTTTTTT. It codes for CASSTHREGEKLFF.

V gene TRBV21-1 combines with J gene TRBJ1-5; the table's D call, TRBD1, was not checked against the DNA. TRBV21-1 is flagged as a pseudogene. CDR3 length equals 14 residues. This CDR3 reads CASNTGATNQPQHF. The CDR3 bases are TGTGCCAGCAACACAGGGGCTACCAATCAGCCCCAGCATTTT.